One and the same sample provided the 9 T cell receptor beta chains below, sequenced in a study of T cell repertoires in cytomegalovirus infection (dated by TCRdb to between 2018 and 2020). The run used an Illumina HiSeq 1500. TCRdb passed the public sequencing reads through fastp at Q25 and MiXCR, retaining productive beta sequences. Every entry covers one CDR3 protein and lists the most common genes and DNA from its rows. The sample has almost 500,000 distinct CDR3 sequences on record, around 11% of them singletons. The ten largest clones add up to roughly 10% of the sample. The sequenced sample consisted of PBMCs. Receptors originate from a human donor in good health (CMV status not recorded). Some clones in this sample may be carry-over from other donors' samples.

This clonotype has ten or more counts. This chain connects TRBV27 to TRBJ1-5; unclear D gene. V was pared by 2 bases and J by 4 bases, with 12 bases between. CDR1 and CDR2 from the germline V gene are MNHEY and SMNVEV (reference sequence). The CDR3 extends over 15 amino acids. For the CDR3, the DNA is TGTGCCAGCAGTTTAACGCCCCCTTTGAATCAGCCCCAGCATTTT. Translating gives CASSLTPPLNQPQHF.

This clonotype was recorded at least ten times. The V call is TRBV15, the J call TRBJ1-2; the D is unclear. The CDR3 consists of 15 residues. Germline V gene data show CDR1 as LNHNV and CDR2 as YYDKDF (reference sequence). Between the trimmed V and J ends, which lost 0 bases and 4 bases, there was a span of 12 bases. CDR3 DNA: TGTGCCACCAGCAGAGATAAGGGCGGCTCCTATGGCTACACCTTC. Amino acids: CATSRDKGGSYGYTF.

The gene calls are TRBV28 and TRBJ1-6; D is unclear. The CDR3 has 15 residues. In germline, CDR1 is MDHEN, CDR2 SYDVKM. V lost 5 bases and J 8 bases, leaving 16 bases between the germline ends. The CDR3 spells CASSHGGWRDSPLHF. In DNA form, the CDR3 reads TGTGCCAGCAGTCATGGCGGGTGGCGGGATTCACCCCTCCACTTT.

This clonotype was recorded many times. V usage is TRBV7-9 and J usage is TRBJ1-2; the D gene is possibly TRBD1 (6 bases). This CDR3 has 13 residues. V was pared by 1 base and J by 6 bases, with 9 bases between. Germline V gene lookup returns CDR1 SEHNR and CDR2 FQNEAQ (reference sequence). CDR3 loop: CASSLGYRDGYTF. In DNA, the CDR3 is TGTGCCAGCAGCTTAGGTTACAGGGATGGCTACACCTTC.

This CDR3 is CSARRQGTNYGYTF. As DNA, the CDR3 is TGCAGTGCTAGGAGACAGGGGACTAACTATGGCTACACCTTC. This chain uses TRBV20-1 with TRBJ1-2, with 8 nucleotides matching TRBD1. The CDR3 runs to 14 residues. The V gene end was trimmed by 3 bases and the J gene end by 0 bases; junction bases not matched to a gene: 3. Per the germline V gene, CDR1 is DFQATT and CDR2 is SNEGSKA (reference sequence).

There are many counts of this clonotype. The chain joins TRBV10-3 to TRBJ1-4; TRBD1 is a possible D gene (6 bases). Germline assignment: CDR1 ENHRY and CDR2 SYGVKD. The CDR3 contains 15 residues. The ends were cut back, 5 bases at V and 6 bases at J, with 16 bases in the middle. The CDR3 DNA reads TGTGCCATCAGTCAAATGACAGGCGCCGATGAAAAACTGTTTTTT. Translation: CAISQMTGADEKLFF.

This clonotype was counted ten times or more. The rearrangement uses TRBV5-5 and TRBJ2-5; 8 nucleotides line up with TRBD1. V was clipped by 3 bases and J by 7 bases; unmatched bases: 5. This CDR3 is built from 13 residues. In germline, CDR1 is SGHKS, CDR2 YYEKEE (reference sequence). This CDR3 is CASSSTGDGTQYF. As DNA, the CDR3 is TGTGCCAGCAGCTCGACAGGGGACGGGACCCAGTACTTC. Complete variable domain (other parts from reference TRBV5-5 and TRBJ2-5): DAGVTQSPTHLIKTRGQQVTLRCSPISGHKSVSWYQQVLGQGPQFIFQYYEKEERGRGNFPDRFSARQFPNYSSELNVNALLLGDSALYLCASSSTGDGTQYFGPGTRLLVL.

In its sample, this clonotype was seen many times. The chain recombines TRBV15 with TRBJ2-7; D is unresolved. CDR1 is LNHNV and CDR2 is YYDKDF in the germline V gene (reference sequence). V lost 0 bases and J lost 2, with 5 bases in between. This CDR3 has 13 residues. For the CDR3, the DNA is TGTGCCACCAGCAGAGACGGAGCCTACGAGCAGTACTTC. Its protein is CATSRDGAYEQYF.

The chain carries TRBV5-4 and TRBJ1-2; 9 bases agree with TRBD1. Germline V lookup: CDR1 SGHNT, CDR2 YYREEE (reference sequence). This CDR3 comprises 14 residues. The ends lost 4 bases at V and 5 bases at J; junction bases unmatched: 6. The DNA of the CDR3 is TGTGCCAGCAGCCCGCGGACAGGGGAGTATGGCTACACCTTC. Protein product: CASSPRTGEYGYTF. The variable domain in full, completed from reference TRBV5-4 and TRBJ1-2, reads ETGVTQSPTHLIKTRGQQVTLRCSSQSGHNTVSWYQQALGQGPQFIFQYYREEENGRGNFPPRFSGLQFPNYSSELNVNALELDDSALYLCASSPRTGEYGYTFGSGTRLTVV.